The 31 T cell receptor beta chains presented below share a single source sample, sequenced in a study of a mutant IDH1 vaccine in newly diagnosed glioma (dated by TCRdb to 2020 to 2022). The library relied on the immunoSEQ multiplex PCR assay. The clones in this table, taken by TCRdb from immuneACCESS, are in-frame only. Not every clone is retained; where verified, under half of the shortfall comes from an unresolved V gene, and the cause of the rest is unknown. In this sample the table shows around 30,000 clones, approximately 90% of which occur a single time. The top ten clonotypes cover around 12% of the sample. Their antigens are not known. The sample's time point label is to be understood as: week 47, end of study. Each vaccine dose, consisting of 300 ug of a 20-mer mutant IDH1 peptide in Montanide, was administered subcutaneously with topical imiquimod. The sample was PBMCs, taken from a glioma patient whose treatment included an IDH1 peptide vaccine. The receptors stem from a woman aged 25 to 39 with glioma.

This clone appeared a few times. The J gene is TRBJ1-4, the V gene TRBV7-9; D not certain. Trimming removed 5 bases at V and 6 bases at J, with 7 bases between. CDR1 SEHNR and CDR2 FQNEAQ come from the germline V gene (reference sequence). The CDR3 covers 12 residues. The CDR3 nucleotides read TGTGCCAGCAGCGTAAACCATGAAAAACTGTTTTTT. The encoded protein is CASSVNHEKLFF.

The V and J genes are TRBV5-1 and TRBJ1-1; D is unresolved. In germline, CDR1 is SGHRS, CDR2 YFSETQ. V was cut by 0 bases and J by 0 bases, with 6 bases left in between. This CDR3 is 14 amino acids long. The CDR3 here is CASSLGPLNTEAFF. CDR3 in DNA: TGCGCCAGCAGCTTGGGTCCATTGAACACTGAAGCTTTCTTT.

The chain employs TRBV5-6 and TRBJ2-1, with D hard to call. The CDR3 runs to 12 residues. The germline V and J ends were trimmed by 7 bases and 2 bases, with 7 bases remaining between them. Germline-derived CDR1 and CDR2 are SGHDT and YYEEEE. In DNA, the CDR3 is TGTGCCAGCGGCTGGGCCTACAATGAGCAGTTCTTC. It translates to CASGWAYNEQFF.

On this clone itself: Mismatch with germline at one junction end may stem from a read error. The V gene is TRBV6-1, the J gene TRBJ2-7; 7 bases line up with TRBD1. Germline CDR1 is MNHNS and CDR2 is SASEGT. The CDR3 totals 13 residues. The CDR3 is CASREGTAYEQYF. The CDR3 DNA reads TGTGCCAGCAGGGAAGGGACAGCCTACGAGCAGTACTTC.

This clone was observed once. The CDR3 coding sequence is TGTGCCAGCAGCCAAGATCCGGGACAGGGAAATTCACCCCTCCACTTT. Amino acids: CASSQDPGQGNSPLHF. The chain employs TRBV4-2 and TRBJ1-6, with TRBD1 matching over 9 bases. The CDR3 extends over 16 amino acids. The ends lost 0 bases at V and 7 bases at J; junction bases unmatched: 4. The germline CDR1 and CDR2 sequences are LGHNA and YNFKEQ.

This chain links TRBV9 with TRBJ2-6; TRBD2 might be the D (5 bases). V lost 0 bases and J lost 4, with 8 bases in between. Germline V gene lookup returns CDR1 SGDLS and CDR2 YYNGEE. The CDR3 spans 15 residues. This CDR3 is CASSVDRGGANVLTF. DNA for the CDR3: TGTGCCAGCAGCGTAGACCGGGGAGGGGCCAACGTCCTGACTTTC.

This chain joins TRBV10-3 and TRBJ2-1, with TRBD2 matching over 13 bases. Germline CDR1 is ENHRY and CDR2 is SYGVKD. This CDR3 contains 16 residues. V shed 4 bases, J shed 9 bases, and the junction held 9 bases outside the gene matches. CDR3 coding DNA: TGTGCCATCAGTGGGCCACTAGCGGGAGGGGATAGTGAGCAGTTCTTC. Translating it yields CAISGPLAGGDSEQFF.

V and J are TRBV4-1 and TRBJ1-2; 7 bases fit TRBD1. The CDR3 covers 14 residues. Germline assignment: CDR1 MGHRA and CDR2 YSYEKL. Trimming removed 0 bases from V and 4 bases from J; junction bases left unmatched: 2. As DNA, the CDR3 is TGCGCCAGCAGCCAAGAGACAGGGATCTATGGCTACACCTTC. Residues: CASSQETGIYGYTF.

The chain employs TRBV19 and TRBJ2-3; tentatively, D is TRBD2 (6 bases). The V gene lost 10 bases and the J gene lost 4 bases, with 9 bases spanning the gap. Germline CDR1 is LNHDA and CDR2 is SQIVND (reference sequence). CDR3 length: 11 residues. CDR3 residues: CATKRADTQYF. The CDR3 region has the DNA TGTGCCACCAAGCGGGCAGATACGCAGTATTTT. Variable domain in full (rest from reference TRBV19 and TRBJ2-3): DGGITQSPKYLFRKEGQNVTLSCEQNLNHDAMYWYRQDPGQGLRLIYYSQIVNDFQKGDIAEGYSVSREKKESFPLTVTSAQKNPTAFYLCATKRADTQYFGPGTRLTVL.

V gene TRBV2 combines with J gene TRBJ2-1, with a possible D match to TRBD2 (6 bases). V was trimmed by 8 bases and J by 10 bases, leaving 18 bases between them. The length of the CDR3 is 13 residues. Looked up from germline, CDR1 is SNHLY and CDR2 is FYNNEI. Here the CDR3 reads CASVSGSGVEQFF. The CDR3 DNA is TGTGCCAGCGTTTCCGGATCGGGGGTAGAGCAGTTCTTC.

The chain has TRBV6-5 and TRBJ2-1; 8 bases map to TRBD2. V dropped 5 bases and J dropped 4; count of bases not matched to a gene: 7. The CDR3 extends over 15 amino acids. In germline, CDR1 is MNHEY, CDR2 SVGAGI. The CDR3 bases are TGTGCCAGCAGTCTCCTAGCGGGTACGTACAATGAGCAGTTCTTC. This gives the protein CASSLLAGTYNEQFF.

The chain recombines TRBV6-5 with TRBJ2-1; a weak D match, TRBD2 (6 bases). Trimming took off 2 bases at V and 7 bases at J, with 12 bases between the two ends. CDR3 length: 14 amino acids. The germline CDR1 and CDR2 sequences are MNHEY and SVGAGI. The DNA of the CDR3 is TGTGCCAGCAGTTACGGGCATGGGGGGAATGAGCAGTTCTTC. This codes for CASSYGHGGNEQFF.

The chain recombines TRBV29-1 with TRBJ2-7; 11 positions match TRBD1. CDR1 and CDR2 from the germline V gene are SQVTM and ANQGSEA. V lost 6 bases to trimming and J lost 1 base; unmatched junction nucleotides: 5. The CDR3 has 14 residues. This CDR3 reads CSVLRDRGSYEQYF. In DNA form, the CDR3 reads TGCAGCGTCCTGCGGGACAGGGGGTCCTACGAGCAGTACTTC.

The chain carries TRBV5-6 and TRBJ1-1; no definite D call. There are 14 residues in the CDR3. V was trimmed by 0 bases and J by 1 base, leaving 7 bases between them. Germline CDR1 is SGHDT and CDR2 is YYEEEE. The CDR3 nucleotides read TGTGCCAGCAGCTTGGGACCGGGGAACACTGAAGCTTTCTTT. Translation: CASSLGPGNTEAFF.

The chain carries TRBV9 and TRBJ1-1; no definite D call. V was shortened by 3 bases and J by 5 bases, with 14 bases between the two germline ends. The CDR3 length is 14 residues. CDR1 is SGDLS, CDR2 YYNGEE, per germline. CDR3 sequence reads: CASSGGWSRTEAFF. For the CDR3, the DNA is TGTGCCAGCAGCGGGGGATGGTCGAGGACTGAAGCTTTCTTT.

The sample holds one count of this clone. V and J are TRBV2 and TRBJ2-3; D is unclear. CDR1 and CDR2 from the germline V gene are SNHLY and FYNNEI. V was shortened by 6 bases and J by 6 bases, with 7 bases between the two germline ends. This CDR3 has 11 residues. CDR3 protein: CASREKDTQYF. The CDR3 bases are TGTGCCAGCAGAGAAAAGGATACGCAGTATTTT. The whole variable domain, remainder taken from reference TRBV2 and TRBJ2-3, is EPEVTQTPSHQVTQMGQEVILRCVPISNHLYFYWYRQILGQKVEFLVSFYNNEISEKSEIFDDQFSVERPDGSNFTLKIRSTKLEDSAMYFCASREKDTQYFGPGTRLTVL.

In this sample, this clone turned up a few times. The genes are TRBV7-9 and TRBJ1-1; no clear D. CDR3 size: 13 residues. Germline-derived CDR1 and CDR2 are SEHNR and FQNEAQ (reference sequence). V lost 7 bases and J lost 0, with 9 bases in between. CDR3 protein: CASKDGVNTEAFF. CDR3 nucleotide sequence: TGTGCCAGCAAGGATGGGGTGAACACTGAAGCTTTCTTT.

The rearrangement uses TRBV5-4 and TRBJ1-1, with a possible D match to TRBD1 (6 bases). In germline, CDR1 is SGHNT, CDR2 YYREEE (reference sequence). This CDR3 contains 13 residues. Trimming took 1 base from V and 6 from J, leaving 10 bases between them. CDR3 residues: CASSLRGLAEAFF. The CDR3 DNA reads as TGTGCCAGCAGCTTGCGGGGGCTCGCTGAAGCTTTCTTT.

The chain couples TRBV6-1 to TRBJ1-1; TRBD1 aligns across 8 bases. Looked up from germline, CDR1 is MNHNS and CDR2 is SASEGT. The trim removed 5 bases at V and 5 bases at J, leaving 10 bases unmatched. The CDR3 covers 15 residues. The CDR3: CASSPRQGRKTEAFF. As DNA, the CDR3 is TGTGCCAGCAGTCCAAGACAGGGGCGGAAGACTGAAGCTTTCTTT.

The chain couples TRBV5-1 to TRBJ1-1; tentative D call: TRBD1 (5 bases). Germline V gene lookup returns CDR1 SGHRS and CDR2 YFSETQ. V gave up 1 base and J gave up 1 base, with 8 bases separating them. The CDR3 is made up of 14 amino acids. The CDR3: CASSLPGGNTEAFF. DNA for the CDR3: TGCGCCAGCAGCTTGCCGGGGGGGAACACTGAAGCTTTCTTT. The whole variable domain, filled in from reference TRBV5-1 and TRBJ1-1, reads KAGVTQTPRYLIKTRGQQVTLSCSPISGHRSVSWYQQTPGQGLQFLFEYFSETQRNKGNFPGRFSGRQFSNSRSEMNVSTLELGDSALYLCASSLPGGNTEAFFGQGTRLTVV.

The rearrangement links TRBV5-1 to TRBJ2-2, with D tentatively TRBD2 (5 bases). This CDR3 is built from 15 residues. CDR1 is SGHRS, CDR2 YFSETQ, per germline. V was pared by 2 bases and J by 5 bases, with 13 bases between. The CDR3 DNA sequence: TGCGCCAGCAGCTTTTCCGGGGTAGGGACCGGGGAGCTGTTTTTT. This translates into CASSFSGVGTGELFF.

V is TRBV11-2 and J is TRBJ2-2; 9 bases are a match to TRBD2. The length of the CDR3 is 17 residues. Germline V lookup: CDR1 SGHAT, CDR2 FQNNGV. V lost 0 bases and J lost 5; bases outside the gene matches: 7. This CDR3 reads CASSLEGAGGRTGELFF. As DNA, the CDR3 is TGTGCCAGCAGCTTAGAGGGAGCGGGGGGACGGACCGGGGAGCTGTTTTTT.

The chain uses TRBV19 and TRBJ2-7; 7 bases fit TRBD1. Germline CDR1 and CDR2: LNHDA and SQIVND (reference sequence). The CDR3 totals 14 residues. J was trimmed by 2 bases and V by 5 bases; bases with no gene match: 6. As DNA, the CDR3 is TGTGCCAGTAGTCTCCTCGGGACAGCCTACGAGCAGTACTTC. It yields the protein CASSLLGTAYEQYF.

J is TRBJ1-2 and V is TRBV6-4; 7 bases line up with TRBD1. The V segment lost 6 bases and the J segment 6 bases; nucleotides outside the gene matches: 13. CDR1 is MRHNA and CDR2 is SNTAGT in the germline V gene. This CDR3 is 15 amino acids long. The chain's CDR3 is CASRGTGTAEDGYTF. CDR3 nucleotide sequence: TGTGCCAGCAGGGGCACCGGGACAGCAGAGGATGGCTACACCTTC.

This clone has more than one count but fewer than ten. The sample has other DNA sequences that encode this CDR3 too. This chain links TRBV5-1 with TRBJ1-1; D ambiguous. V lost 0 bases, J lost 3 bases, and 6 bases lay in between. The CDR3 totals 13 residues. CDR1 SGHRS and CDR2 YFSETQ come from the germline V gene. The DNA of the CDR3 is TGCGCCAGCAGCTTGGCCGGGGACACTGAAGCTTTCTTT. Its translation is CASSLAGDTEAFF.

The V call is TRBV7-9, the J call TRBJ2-1, with 8 positions matching TRBD2. After removal of 8 bases from V and 7 bases from J, the junction contained 7 bases not matched to a gene. Germline V gives CDR1 SEHNR, CDR2 FQNEAQ (reference sequence). The CDR3 contains 13 residues. This CDR3 is CASGRGGPNEQFF. In nucleotides, the CDR3 is TGTGCCAGCGGGCGCGGGGGGCCAAATGAGCAGTTCTTC. The full variable domain, rest sourced from reference TRBV7-9 and TRBJ2-1, is DTGVSQNPRHKITKRGQNVTFRCDPISEHNRLYWYRQTLGQGPEFLTYFQNEAQLEKSRLLSDRFSAERPKGSFSTLEIQRTEQGDSAMYLCASGRGGPNEQFFGPGTRLTVL.

The chain links TRBV30 to TRBJ2-2; D is undetermined. The germline V gene has CDR1 GTSNPN and CDR2 SVGIG (reference sequence). Trimming left V 0 bases short and J 8 bases short, with 4 bases between. This CDR3 comprises 11 residues. The CDR3, as DNA: TGTGCCTGGAGTGTGGGAGGGGAGCTGTTTTTT. It encodes CAWSVGGELFF. The full variable domain, completed using reference TRBV30 and TRBJ2-2, is SQTIHQWPATLVQPVGSPLSLECTVEGTSNPNLYWYRQAAGRGLQLLFYSVGIGQISSEVPQNLSASRPQDRQFILSSKKLLLSDSGFYLCAWSVGGELFFGEGSRLTVL.

This chain uses TRBV28 with TRBJ1-5, with D possibly matching TRBD1 (5 bases). The CDR3 extends over 10 amino acids. Trimming shortened V by 8 bases and J by 7 bases, and 6 bases separated the two germline ends. The germline CDR1 and CDR2 sequences are MDHEN and SYDVKM. The CDR3 sequence: CASGGQPQHF. As DNA, the CDR3 is TGTGCCAGCGGGGGGCAGCCCCAGCATTTT.

This rearrangement joins TRBV11-2 to TRBJ1-1; a possible D gene is TRBD1 (5 bases). CDR1 and CDR2 from the germline V gene are SGHAT and FQNNGV. V lost 2 bases, J lost 6 bases, and 13 bases lay in between. The CDR3 contains 14 residues. CDR3 coding DNA: TGTGCCAGCAGCTTACAGGGCCCCGGGGCTGAAGCTTTCTTT. This codes for CASSLQGPGAEAFF.

The gene calls are TRBV4-1 and TRBJ1-2; no clear D. This CDR3 has 16 residues. Trimming shortened V by 0 bases and J by 4 bases, and 15 bases separated the two germline ends. CDR1 is MGHRA, CDR2 YSYEKL, per germline. The CDR3 nucleotides are TGCGCCAGCAGCCAAGATAGGAAGGATTGGGGCTATGGCTACACCTTC. It encodes CASSQDRKDWGYGYTF.

This chain uses TRBV2 with TRBJ2-2; 7 bases map to TRBD2. V lost 6 bases and J lost 5; bases outside the gene matches: 6. This CDR3 spans 14 amino acids. CDR1 SNHLY and CDR2 FYNNEI come from the germline V gene. In nucleotides, the CDR3 is TGTGCCAGCAGGAGGGAGGGGACGACCGGGGAGCTGTTTTTT. This gives the protein CASRREGTTGELFF.